Shown below are 2 T cell receptor beta chains from a single sample sequenced in a study of OX40 agonist ivuxolimab in advanced cancers. Method: immunoSEQ multiplex PCR; TCRdb's copy keeps in-frame clones and lacks some. The data hold about 55,000 clones, with roughly three quarters observed a single time. Sequenced here: CD4+ or CD8+ T cells sorted from blood, sampled in a trial of the OX40 agonist ivuxolimab. The source is an adult with an advanced solid tumor such as melanoma, head and neck, liver or kidney cancer.

V gene TRBV11-2 combines with J gene TRBJ2-5; D assignment may be TRBD1 or TRBD2 (5 bases each). This CDR3 has 14 residues. With 1 base removed from V and 5 bases from J, the gap between germline ends came to 11 bases. Germline values: CDR1 SGHAT, CDR2 FQNNGV. The CDR3 nucleotides are TGTGCCAGCAGCTTAGGACGGGACGGGGAGACCCAGTACTTC. Translation gives CASSLGRDGETQYF.

The rearrangement joins TRBV19 to TRBJ2-5; 12 positions agree with TRBD2. The CDR3 contains 16 residues. The germline V gene has CDR1 LNHDA and CDR2 SQIVND (reference sequence). V dropped 6 bases and J dropped 5; count of bases not matched to a gene: 10. CDR3 region: CASRKTSGGAWETQYF. As DNA, the CDR3 is TGTGCCAGTAGGAAGACTAGCGGGGGCGCTTGGGAGACCCAGTACTTC.